The 9 T cell receptor beta chains given below trace back to one sample, sequenced in a study of blood T cell repertoires in COVID-19. Data came from immunoSEQ multiplex PCR; TCRdb stores just in-frame clones and leaves some out. The sample carries tens of thousands of clones, around nine tenths recorded once. Material for sequencing was peripheral blood. These receptors were taken from a man between 65 and 85 years old with acute or convalescent COVID-19.

This clone came up once. The chain uses TRBV7-2 and TRBJ1-4; no reliable D call. CDR1 and CDR2 from the germline V gene are SGHTA and FQGNSA. V lost 4 bases to trimming and J lost 4 bases, with 7 bases between them. The CDR3 runs 13 residues. The CDR3 here is CASSSDFNEKLFF. DNA for the CDR3: TGTGCCAGCAGCTCTGACTTTAATGAAAAACTGTTTTTT.

This chain joins TRBV19 and TRBJ1-3; D unclear. V lost 3 bases and J lost 2, with 8 bases in between. Germline assignment: CDR1 LNHDA and CDR2 SQIVND (reference sequence). The CDR3 covers 14 residues. As DNA, the CDR3 is TGTGCCAGTAGTATCCCAGAGGCTGGAAACACCATATATTTT. It codes for CASSIPEAGNTIYF.

The rearrangement links TRBV9 to TRBJ1-1, with 7 bases aligning to TRBD1. Germline V gives CDR1 SGDLS, CDR2 YYNGEE. The CDR3 is 14 residues long. The V gene end was trimmed by 3 bases and the J gene end by 5 bases; junction bases not matched to a gene: 7. In DNA, the CDR3 is TGTGCCAGCAGCGCCTTGACAGGGTGGACTGAAGCTTTCTTT. It is translated as CASSALTGWTEAFF.

This clone was observed once. CDR3 loop: CASSIDDRVGSPLHF. The CDR3 coding sequence is TGTGCCAGTAGTATAGACGACAGGGTTGGTTCACCCCTCCACTTT. This chain uses TRBV19 with TRBJ1-6; the match to TRBD1 covers 7 bases. V lost 0 bases to trimming and J lost 9 bases; unmatched junction nucleotides: 5. The germline V gene encodes CDR1 LNHDA and CDR2 SQIVND (reference sequence). CDR3 length equals 15 residues.

This clone occurred a few times. The J gene is TRBJ1-4, the V gene TRBV10-3; D is uncertain. The CDR3 totals 15 residues. V was cut by 0 bases and J by 4 bases, with 9 bases left in between. Per the germline V gene, CDR1 is ENHRY and CDR2 is SYGVKD. The CDR3 loop is CAISESSGNNEKLFF. Here the CDR3 DNA reads TGTGCCATCAGTGAGTCGTCGGGAAATAATGAAAAACTGTTTTTT.

This chain joins TRBV6-4 and TRBJ2-7, with unresolved D. The V gene's germline CDR1 is MRHNA and CDR2 SNTAGT. The CDR3 is 15 residues long. Trimming took off 2 bases at V and 1 base at J, with 12 bases between the two ends. The DNA for the CDR3 is TGTGCCAGCAGTGACGAAGAACAGAAATCCTACGAGCAGTACTTC. Its protein product is CASSDEEQKSYEQYF.

The genes are TRBV19 and TRBJ1-5; possibly TRBD1 for D (5 bases). With 7 bases removed from V and 4 bases from J, the gap between germline ends came to 17 bases. The CDR3 runs 15 residues. CDR1 and CDR2 from the germline V gene are LNHDA and SQIVND (reference sequence). CDR3 nucleotide sequence: TGTGCCAGTATGGGGCAGGGCGTAGGAAATCAGCCCCAGCATTTT. This encodes CASMGQGVGNQPQHF.

The J gene is TRBJ2-7, the V gene TRBV30; 9 bases match TRBD1. With 5 bases clipped from V and 9 bases from J, the junction kept 5 bases outside the gene matches. This CDR3 has 11 amino acids. The germline V gene has CDR1 GTSNPN and CDR2 SVGIG (reference sequence). As DNA, the CDR3 is TGTGCCTGGGGAACAGGGGGCGGGCAGTACTTC. The encoded protein is CAWGTGGGQYF.

The chain uses TRBV6-5 and TRBJ2-1, with 7 bases aligning to TRBD2. In germline, CDR1 is MNHEY, CDR2 SVGAGI. This CDR3 has 15 amino acids. After removal of 2 bases from V and 9 bases from J, the junction contained 10 bases not matched to a gene. The CDR3 reads CASSYRDYRAAEQFF. The CDR3 region has the DNA TGTGCCAGCAGTTACCGGGACTATCGTGCCGCTGAGCAGTTCTTC.